Listed below are T cell receptor beta chains from one sample, sequenced in a study of blood T cell repertoires in COVID-19. Sequencing used immunoSEQ multiplex PCR; TCRdb keeps in-frame clones, though not all of them. The sample has over 250,000 clones, 90% to 95% seen once. The sequenced material came from peripheral blood. These receptors were collected from a woman in her thirties with COVID-19, enrolled during active disease. Both conserved end residues are part of each CDR3. D genes are given only for firm matches. Clone size, where shown, is once, few, many, or a class for clones that have expanded.

>NA|TRBJ1-2|TRBV4-1|NA
CASSLVVGQGLNYGYTF
TGCGCCAGCAGCCTCGTCGTGGGGCAGGGTTTAAACTATGGCTACACCTTC
>NA|TRBJ2-1|TRBV19|NA
CASSITYSYNEQFF
TGTGCCAGTAGTATTACCTACTCCTACAATGAGCAGTTCTTC
>once|TRBJ1-2|TRBV2|TRBD1
CASSQHTGDDHGYTF
TGTGCCAGCAGTCAACATACAGGGGACGACCATGGCTACACCTTC
>NA|TRBJ2-3|TRBV4-1|NA
CASSWRGRADTQYF
TGCGCCAGCAGCTGGCGAGGCAGGGCAGATACGCAGTATTTT
>NA|TRBJ1-2|TRBV6-2/TRBV6-3|NA
CASSESSSYYGYTF
TGTGCCAGCAGTGAGAGCTCGAGTTACTATGGCTACACCTTC
>NA|TRBJ1-4|TRBV7-6|NA
CASSLAGGNEKLFF
TGTGCCAGCAGCTTAGCTGGAGGTAATGAAAAACTGTTTTTT
>once|TRBJ2-1|TRBV7-9|TRBD2
CASSYPGTSGNEQFF
TGTGCCAGCAGCTACCCCGGGACTAGCGGGAATGAGCAGTTCTTC
>NA|TRBJ2-5|TRBV11-2|TRBD2
CASSSGLAGGGETQYF
TGTGCCAGCAGCTCGGGACTAGCGGGAGGGGGAGAGACCCAGTACTTC
>NA|TRBJ1-2|TRBV6-1|NA
CASSEEGRVYGYTF
TGTGCCAGCAGTGAAGAGGGCAGGGTATACGGCTACACCTTC
>NA|TRBJ2-3|TRBV7-9|NA
CASSRRGVSTDTQYF
TGTGCCAGCAGCCGGCGGGGCGTTAGCACAGATACGCAGTATTTT
>NA|TRBJ2-5|TRBV5-5|NA
CASSLQDGGMGETQYF
TGTGCCAGCAGCTTGCAGGATGGAGGAATGGGAGAGACCCAGTACTTC
>NA|TRBJ2-7|TRBV5-6|NA
CASSDTSGDYEQYF
TGTGCCAGCAGCGATACCTCGGGGGACTACGAGCAGTACTTC
>NA|TRBJ1-2|TRBV5-1|NA
CASSVESYGYTF
TGCGCCAGCAGCGTAGAGTCCTATGGCTACACCTTC
>NA|TRBJ1-4|TRBV6-1|NA
CASSDRSDEKLFF
TGTGCCAGCAGTGACCGTTCGGATGAAAAACTGTTTTTT
>NA|TRBJ2-7|TRBV18|NA
CASSEGLGNEQYF
TGTGCCAGCTCAGAGGGACTGGGAAACGAGCAGTACTTC
>NA|TRBJ2-7|TRBV7-9|NA
CASSLGRSEYEQYF
TGTGCCAGCAGCTTAGGCAGGTCAGAGTACGAGCAGTACTTC
>NA|TRBJ2-7|TRBV7-9|NA
CASSLSTYEQYF
TGTGCCAGCAGCTTATCTACCTACGAGCAGTACTTC
>NA|TRBJ2-7|TRBV10-3|TRBD2
CAISESGAGAGYEQYF
TGTGCCATCAGTGAGTCGGGAGCGGGAGCTGGGTACGAGCAGTACTTC
>NA|TRBJ1-5|TRBV30|NA
CAWSVYGFNSNQPQHF
TGTGCCTGGAGTGTATACGGGTTTAATAGCAATCAGCCCCAGCATTTT
>NA|TRBJ2-7|TRBV5-8|TRBD1
CASSGDSWRGSYEQYF
TGTGCCAGCAGCGGGGACAGCTGGAGAGGATCCTACGAGCAGTACTTC
>once|TRBJ1-5|TRBV19|TRBD1
CASKTGTANNQPQHF
TGTGCCAGTAAAACCGGGACAGCCAACAATCAGCCCCAGCATTTT
>few|TRBJ1-2|TRBV5-1|NA
CASSLELGGAIYGYTF
TGCGCCAGCAGCTTGGAGCTCGGGGGGGCGATCTACGGCTACACCTTC
>NA|TRBJ2-3|TRBV24-1|TRBD1
CATSGSAGTGAADTQYF
TGTGCCACCAGTGGATCCGCCGGGACAGGGGCTGCAGATACGCAGTATTTT
>NA|TRBJ1-4|TRBV7-6|NA
CASSDLSGGTTNEKLFF
TGTGCCAGCAGCGACTTATCCGGGGGTACAACTAATGAAAAACTGTTTTTT
>NA|TRBJ1-2|TRBV29-1|TRBD1
CSVTGQNAVYGYTF
TGCAGCGTCACGGGACAGAACGCGGTCTATGGCTACACCTTC
>NA|TRBJ1-1|TRBV19|NA
CASRLDYPGVTEAFF
TGTGCCAGTAGATTAGATTACCCGGGAGTCACTGAAGCTTTCTTT
>NA|TRBJ2-1|TRBV3-1/TRBV3-2|TRBD2
CASSQGKRLAGDEQFF
TGTGCCAGCAGCCAAGGGAAGAGACTAGCGGGAGATGAGCAGTTCTTC
>NA|TRBJ2-7|TRBV7-9|TRBD2
CASSLGTSEGEQYF
TGTGCCAGCAGCTTGGGAACTAGCGAAGGCGAGCAGTACTTC
>NA|TRBJ1-5|TRBV18|TRBD1
CASSPEGQGSNQPQHF
TGTGCCAGCTCACCAGAAGGACAGGGTAGCAATCAGCCCCAGCATTTT
>few|TRBJ1-2|TRBV10-3|TRBD1
CASETMEGADYGYTF
TGTGCCTCCGAAACGATGGAGGGGGCCGACTATGGCTACACCTTC
>NA|TRBJ2-5|TRBV18|TRBD1
CASSPLYPGRGREETQYF
TGTGCCAGCTCACCACTCTATCCTGGCAGGGGGCGCGAAGAGACCCAGTACTTC
>NA|TRBJ2-7|TRBV27|NA
CASSTDREQYF
TGTGCCAGCAGTACCGACAGGGAGCAGTACTTC
>NA|TRBJ2-7|TRBV7-8|NA
CASSLAGHTYEQYF
TGTGCCAGCAGCTTAGCTGGGCATACCTACGAGCAGTACTTC
>NA|TRBJ1-1|TRBV12-3/TRBV12-4|NA
CASSLLSAGDAFF
TGTGCCAGCAGTTTACTCTCGGCTGGAGACGCTTTCTTT
>NA|TRBJ1-2|TRBV2|NA
CASTFRENYGYTF
TGTGCCAGCACTTTCCGGGAAAACTATGGCTACACCTTC
>NA|TRBJ2-7|TRBV28|TRBD1
CASSLWLGTGAPYEQYF
TGTGCCAGCAGTTTATGGCTCGGGACAGGGGCGCCCTACGAGCAGTACTTC
>NA|TRBJ2-7|TRBV15|TRBD2
CATSRGTSEYEQYF
TGTGCCACCAGCAGAGGGACTAGCGAGTACGAGCAGTACTTC
>NA|TRBJ1-1|TRBV5-4|NA
CASSDPRQGGTEAFF
TGTGCCAGCAGCGACCCGAGGCAGGGCGGCACTGAAGCTTTCTTT
>NA|TRBJ2-7|TRBV3-1/TRBV3-2|TRBD2
CASSQSGSVHEQYF
TGTGCCAGCTCCCAGAGCGGGAGTGTCCACGAGCAGTACTTC
>NA|TRBJ1-2|TRBV19|TRBD1
CASSTQGAPGYTF
TGTGCCAGTAGTACACAGGGGGCGCCGGGCTACACCTTC
>NA|TRBJ1-1|TRBV11-2|NA
CASSLGPGNEAFF
TGTGCCAGCAGCTTAGGTCCGGGGAATGAAGCTTTCTTT
>NA|TRBJ1-1|TRBV19|TRBD1
CASTLSTGAGTEAFF
TGTGCCAGTACCCTTTCGACAGGGGCGGGCACTGAAGCTTTCTTT
>NA|TRBJ2-7|TRBV6-2/TRBV6-3|NA
CASSSQIYEQYF
TGTGCCAGCAGCTCCCAGATCTACGAGCAGTACTTC
>once|TRBJ2-7|TRBV5-4|NA
CASSLEGSVPTEQYF
TGTGCCAGCAGCTTGGAGGGTAGCGTACCGACCGAGCAGTACTTC
>NA|TRBJ2-1|TRBV6-5|NA
CASSYGGTLRGEQFF
TGTGCCAGCAGTTACGGAGGGACTCTACGTGGGGAGCAGTTCTTC
>NA|TRBJ2-1|TRBV19|TRBD1
CASSGQGRHEQFF
TGTGCCAGTAGTGGACAGGGACGGCATGAGCAGTTCTTC
>NA|TRBJ2-2|TRBV11-3|TRBD1
CASSGGTGELFF
TGTGCCAGCTCAGGGGGCACCGGGGAGCTGTTTTTT
>NA|TRBJ2-5|TRBV7-3|TRBD1
CASSGHRGETQYF
TGTGCCAGCAGCGGTCACAGGGGAGAGACCCAGTACTTC
>NA|TRBJ2-2|TRBV7-9|TRBD2
CASSPGLVSGELFF
TGTGCCAGCAGCCCGGGACTAGTGTCCGGGGAGCTGTTTTTT
>once|TRBJ2-3|TRBV19|NA
CASSTPGTDTQYF
TGTGCCAGTAGTACTCCGGGGACAGATACGCAGTATTTT
>NA|TRBJ1-2|TRBV3-1/TRBV3-2|NA
CASSPWGQDYGYTF
TGTGCCAGCAGCCCTTGGGGCCAGGACTATGGCTACACCTTC